Below, 14 T cell receptor beta chains from the same sample are listed, as sequenced in a study of CD8+ T cells in alopecia areata (dated by TCRdb to the late 2010s). The library came from the immunoSEQ multiplex PCR assay. RNA was extracted from all samples and reverse transcribed into cDNA, which served as template for TCR sequencing. TCRdb re-hosts the immuneACCESS table, in-frame sequences only. Its copies lack some clones; in the studies checked, an unresolved V gene accounts for under half of them, and the cause for the rest is not known. In this sample the table shows 130,000 or so clones, roughly nine tenths of which occur a single time. The ten largest clones take up about 12% of the sample. The sample's time point label, in plain terms: around 4 weeks on oral tofacitinib. Interpreted using the paper, the treatment or condition label stands for: oral pan-JAK inhibitor, 5-10 mg twice daily.

The sample here was CD8+ T cells sorted from blood, taken at week 4, from a patient treated with tofacitinib. The receptors derive from a human donor with alopecia areata.

This chain links TRBV29-1 with TRBJ2-7, with D possibly being TRBD1 (6 bases). Between the trimmed V and J ends, which lost 4 bases and 3 bases, there was a span of 13 bases. The CDR3 extends over 13 amino acids. Germline-derived CDR1 and CDR2 are SQVTM and ANQGSEA. CDR3 protein: CSVGGGEIYEQYF. CDR3 bases: TGCAGCGTTGGAGGGGGTGAAATCTACGAGCAGTACTTC.

The J gene is TRBJ2-7, the V gene TRBV5-6; D unresolved. Trimming pared 0 bases from V and 3 bases from J, leaving 16 bases between. Germline values: CDR1 SGHDT, CDR2 YYEEEE. The CDR3 runs 16 residues. CDR3 in amino acids: CASSLVYGDESYEQYF. CDR3 nucleotide sequence: TGTGCCAGCAGCTTGGTTTATGGAGACGAGAGCTACGAGCAGTACTTC.

This sequence joins TRBV5-4 and TRBJ2-3; 7 bases align to TRBD2. J gave up 1 base and V 4 bases, and 6 bases lay outside the gene matches. This CDR3 contains 15 residues. CDR1 is SGHNT, CDR2 YYREEE, per germline (reference sequence). CDR3 DNA: TGTGCCAGCAGCCATTCGGGGGGTGGCACAGATACGCAGTATTTT. This sequence encodes CASSHSGGGTDTQYF.

The chain carries TRBV27 and TRBJ2-1; TRBD2 matches 9 bases. Germline V CDR1 and CDR2: MNHEY, SMNVEV (reference sequence). V was clipped by 7 bases and J by 0 bases; unmatched bases: 4. This CDR3 spans 15 amino acids. Here the CDR3 reads CASTLSGSSYNEQFF. The CDR3, as DNA: TGTGCCAGCACCCTTAGCGGGAGCTCCTACAATGAGCAGTTCTTC.

This chain uses TRBV11-2 with TRBJ2-7; D remains ambiguous. This CDR3 has 16 residues. Germline V CDR1 and CDR2: SGHAT, FQNNGV. The V gene lost 0 bases and the J gene lost 5 bases, with 17 bases spanning the gap. CDR3 in amino acids: CASSLDGISFLDEQYF. In nucleotides, the CDR3 is TGTGCCAGCAGCTTAGATGGTATTAGTTTTTTGGACGAGCAGTACTTC.

Turning to this clone: Other DNA variants within this sample encode the same CDR3. The rearrangement uses TRBV27 and TRBJ2-7; a possible D gene is TRBD1 (5 bases). This CDR3 comprises 14 residues. Germline V gene data show CDR1 as MNHEY and CDR2 as SMNVEV (reference sequence). With 0 bases removed from V and 3 bases from J, the gap between germline ends came to 9 bases. CDR3 nucleotide sequence: TGTGCCAGCAGTTTATCCCTAGACAGCTACGAGCAGTACTTC. Protein sequence: CASSLSLDSYEQYF.

The chain combines TRBV27 with TRBJ2-2, with 8 nucleotides matching TRBD1. CDR1 MNHEY and CDR2 SMNVEV come from the germline V gene (reference sequence). V shed 5 bases and J 4 bases; nucleotides not matched to a gene: 3. The CDR3 consists of 14 residues. The CDR3 region has the DNA TGTGCCAGCAGTCCCGGACAGGGCACCGGGGAGCTGTTTTTT. As protein: CASSPGQGTGELFF.

Points on this clone: The junction does not match germline at one end; this may be a read error. The chain links TRBV5-4 to TRBJ2-7; 8 bases map to TRBD1. The CDR3 contains 14 residues. Germline V gene lookup returns CDR1 SGHNT and CDR2 YYREEE (reference sequence). The CDR3 region is CASSVGGTGETIDF. The CDR3 DNA is TGTGCCAGCAGCGTAGGCGGGACAGGAGAGACAATAGACTTC.

V is TRBV25-1 and J is TRBJ2-2; unclear D gene. Germline CDR1 and CDR2: MGHDK and SYGVNS. Between the trimmed V and J ends, which lost 6 bases and 2 bases, there was a span of 7 bases. The CDR3 sequence is 13 residues long. Here the CDR3 DNA reads TGTGCCAGCAGGCAGGAAAACACCGGGGAGCTGTTTTTT. Translated: CASRQENTGELFF. Using reference TRBV25-1 and TRBJ2-2 for the parts outside the CDR3, the full variable domain is EADIYQTPRYLVIGTGKKITLECSQTMGHDKMYWYQQDPGMELHLIHYSYGVNSTEKGDLSSESTVSRIRTEHFPLTLESARPSHTSQYLCASRQENTGELFFGEGSRLTVL.

The chain links TRBV29-1 to TRBJ2-7; D call uncertain. CDR1 and CDR2 from the germline V gene are SQVTM and ANQGSEA. The CDR3 has 14 amino acids. V gave up 7 bases and J gave up 3 bases, with 19 bases separating them. This CDR3 reads CSASVGQAIYEQYF. For the CDR3, the DNA is TGCAGCGCCTCGGTTGGCCAGGCAATCTACGAGCAGTACTTC.

The genes are TRBV29-1 and TRBJ2-7, with 7 nucleotides matching TRBD2. This CDR3 comprises 14 residues. Germline values: CDR1 SQVTM, CDR2 ANQGSEA. Trimming took 3 bases from V and 0 from J; bases not matched to a gene: 5. The DNA for the CDR3 is TGCAGCGTTGATGGGGAGGGGAGCTCCTACGAGCAGTACTTC. This codes for CSVDGEGSSYEQYF.

The rearrangement uses TRBV7-9 and TRBJ2-7; no definite D call. Between the trimmed V and J ends, which lost 5 bases and 4 bases, there was a span of 18 bases. Per germline, CDR1 SEHNR and CDR2 FQNEAQ (reference sequence). CDR3 length equals 15 residues. CDR3 amino acids: CASSPLGYQLYEQYF. CDR3 in DNA: TGTGCCAGCAGCCCACTGGGGTACCAATTATACGAGCAGTACTTC.

V usage is TRBV29-1 and J usage is TRBJ1-2, with 7 bases that match TRBD1. This CDR3 is built from 18 residues. V lost 2 bases, J lost 2 bases, and 17 bases stayed unmatched. Germline lookup yields CDR1 SQVTM and CDR2 ANQGSEA. CDR3 in amino acids: CSVESFNSQGGRNYGYTF. DNA for the CDR3: TGCAGCGTTGAATCTTTTAACAGTCAAGGGGGCCGCAACTATGGCTACACCTTC.

The chain couples TRBV6-6 to TRBJ2-2, with 7 bases aligning to TRBD1. From germline, CDR1 is MNHNY and CDR2 SVGAGI (reference sequence). This CDR3 comprises 14 residues. CDR3: CSVSGTALTGELFF. In nucleotides, the CDR3 is TGTTCGGTGTCCGGGACAGCGTTGACCGGGGAGCTGTTTTTT.